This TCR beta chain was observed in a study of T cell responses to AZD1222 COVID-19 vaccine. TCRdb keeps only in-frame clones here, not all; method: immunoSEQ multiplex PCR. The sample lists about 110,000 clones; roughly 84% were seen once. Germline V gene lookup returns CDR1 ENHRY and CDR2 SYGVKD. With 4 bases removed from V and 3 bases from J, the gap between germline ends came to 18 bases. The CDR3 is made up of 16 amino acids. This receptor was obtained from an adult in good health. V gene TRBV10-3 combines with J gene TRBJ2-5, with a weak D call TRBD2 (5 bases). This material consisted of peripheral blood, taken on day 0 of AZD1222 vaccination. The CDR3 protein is CAISANPGIQEETQYF. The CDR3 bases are TGTGCCATCAGTGCCAACCCCGGGATTCAAGAAGAGACCCAGTACTTC.